The rows below give T cell receptor beta chains drawn from one sample of a study of blood T cell repertoires in COVID-19. Here immunoSEQ multiplex PCR was the method, and the copy in TCRdb shows in-frame clones only, minus some. This table holds more than 350,000 clones, approximately 87% found once. The specimen was PBMCs or T cells enriched from blood (not recorded which). Receptors were obtained from a woman aged 45-65 years who had recovered from COVID-19. Both conserved end residues are part of each CDR3. The D gene is left open where the match is weak. The listing skips clone size in some rows; elsewhere it reads once, few, many or a size class.

D	V	J	size	CDR3	DNA
NA	TRBV7-9	TRBJ1-1	NA	CASSPKGGTEAFF	TGTGCCAGCAGCCCCAAGGGAGGCACTGAAGCTTTCTTT
NA	TRBV12-3/TRBV12-4	TRBJ2-1	NA	CASSLRPHDEQFF	TGTGCCAGCAGTTTGCGTCCCCATGATGAGCAGTTCTTC
NA	TRBV7-2	TRBJ1-4	NA	CASSLGGLGEKLFF	TGTGCCAGCAGCTTAGGAGGGTTGGGTGAAAAACTGTTTTTT
NA	TRBV12-3/TRBV12-4	TRBJ1-5	few	CASTVYSNQPQHF	TGTGCCAGCACCGTCTATAGCAATCAGCCCCAGCATTTT
TRBD1	TRBV28	TRBJ1-5	NA	CASSPLDRGLGQPQHF	TGTGCCAGCAGTCCCTTGGACAGGGGGCTAGGACAGCCCCAGCATTTT
TRBD2	TRBV4-2	TRBJ2-7	few	CASSQDRGSSGGLSYEQYF	TGTGCCAGCAGCCAAGATAGAGGGTCTAGCGGGGGGCTCTCCTACGAGCAGTACTTC
TRBD2	TRBV5-1	TRBJ2-7	NA	CASSLGLAGASSYEQYF	TGCGCCAGCAGCTTGGGGCTAGCGGGGGCAAGCTCCTACGAGCAGTACTTC
NA	TRBV28	TRBJ1-1	NA	CASSFVQNTEAFF	TGTGCCAGCAGTTTCGTACAGAACACTGAAGCTTTCTTT
NA	TRBV7-2	TRBJ1-1	NA	CASSWGGSTEAFF	TGTGCCAGCAGCTGGGGCGGATCCACTGAAGCTTTCTTT
NA	TRBV5-1	TRBJ1-5	few	CARRATVEQPQHF	TGCGCCAGGCGAGCGACGGTTGAGCAGCCCCAGCATTTT
TRBD2	TRBV7-6	TRBJ2-5	NA	CASSRRTSGGAHQETQYF	TGTGCCAGCAGCCGACGGACTAGCGGGGGGGCCCACCAAGAGACCCAGTACTTC
TRBD1	TRBV19	TRBJ2-2	NA	CASSDRDRGFTGELFF	TGTGCCAGTAGTGACCGGGACAGGGGCTTTACCGGGGAGCTGTTTTTT
NA	TRBV5-4	TRBJ1-4	once	CASSPSGAGEKLFF	TGTGCCAGCAGTCCGAGTGGGGCAGGGGAAAAACTGTTTTTT
NA	TRBV14	TRBJ1-1	NA	CASSQGAMNTEAFF	TGTGCCAGCAGCCAAGGGGCCATGAACACTGAAGCTTTCTTT
TRBD1	TRBV29-1	TRBJ1-2	few	CSVDRGQVGYTF	TGCAGCGTTGACAGGGGGCAGGTTGGCTACACCTTC
TRBD2	TRBV27	TRBJ2-1	NA	CASSIRTSGAYSVTYNEQFF	TGTGCCAGCAGTATCCGGACTAGCGGGGCCTATTCTGTAACCTACAATGAGCAGTTCTTC
NA	TRBV20-1	TRBJ2-7	NA	CSASVSYEQYF	TGCAGTGCTAGTGTGAGCTACGAGCAGTACTTC
NA	TRBV4-1	TRBJ2-7	NA	CASSQDFSYEQYF	TGCGCCAGCAGCCAAGACTTCAGCTACGAGCAGTACTTC
NA	TRBV24-1	TRBJ1-2	once	CATSDPDSYGYTF	TGTGCCACCAGTGACCCCGACAGCTATGGCTACACCTTC
TRBD1	TRBV27	TRBJ2-1	NA	CASSPTGGLLVYNEQFF	TGTGCCAGCAGCCCCACAGGGGGCCTACTAGTCTACAATGAGCAGTTCTTC
NA	TRBV7-9	TRBJ1-1	NA	CASSHPPMAGANTEAFF	TGTGCCAGCAGCCACCCCCCAATGGCGGGGGCTAACACTGAAGCTTTCTTT
TRBD1	TRBV6-5	TRBJ2-2	once	CASSSDRSNTGELFF	TGTGCCAGCAGCTCGGACAGGTCGAACACCGGGGAGCTGTTTTTT
NA	TRBV6-1	TRBJ2-1	NA	CASSASVLTGLNEQFF	TGTGCCAGCAGTGCTTCGGTGCTAACAGGGCTCAATGAGCAGTTCTTC
NA	TRBV27	TRBJ2-1	NA	CASTKDRVLGNEQFF	TGTGCCAGCACTAAGGACAGAGTCTTGGGTAATGAGCAGTTCTTC
NA	TRBV2	TRBJ1-2	NA	CASSGIRGTNYGYTF	TGTGCCAGCAGTGGAATTAGGGGAACTAACTATGGCTACACCTTC
NA	TRBV28	TRBJ2-2	NA	CASSLSGQSGELFF	TGTGCCAGCAGTTTATCCGGACAGTCGGGGGAGCTGTTTTTT
TRBD2	TRBV5-4	TRBJ2-3	NA	CASSLGTSYSPDTQYF	TGTGCCAGCAGCCTCGGGACTAGCTATTCTCCAGATACGCAGTATTTT
NA	TRBV3-1/TRBV3-2	TRBJ2-5	NA	CASSQGRAREAQYF	TGTGCCAGCAGCCAAGGGCGGGCGAGGGAGGCCCAGTACTTC
NA	TRBV19	TRBJ2-2	NA	CASSIGSQGAGELFF	TGTGCCAGTAGTATAGGGTCTCAGGGTGCCGGGGAGCTGTTTTTT
TRBD2	TRBV27	TRBJ2-3	NA	CASSFWTSGGELEAQYF	TGTGCCAGCAGTTTTTGGACTAGCGGGGGGGAACTGGAAGCGCAGTATTTT
NA	TRBV5-8	TRBJ2-4	NA	CAGGRNIQYF	TGTGCCGGGGGCAGAAACATTCAGTACTTC
TRBD1	TRBV6-6	TRBJ2-7	NA	CASSQISTGPKVGEQYF	TGTGCCAGCAGTCAAATTTCGACAGGGCCCAAGGTGGGGGAGCAGTACTTC
NA	TRBV9	TRBJ1-3	NA	CASSVNAGTGNTIYF	TGTGCCAGCAGCGTTAACGCAGGGACTGGAAACACCATATATTTT
TRBD1	TRBV5-1	TRBJ2-7	NA	CASSLRTGPTYEQYF	TGCGCCAGCAGCCTCCGGACAGGTCCTACCTACGAGCAGTACTTC
TRBD1	TRBV5-6	TRBJ1-2	NA	CASSLRRRTGDYGYTF	TGTGCCAGCAGCTTGCGGCGGCGGACAGGAGACTATGGCTACACCTTC
TRBD2	TRBV28	TRBJ2-1	NA	CASRRGSVEQFF	TGTGCCAGCAGGCGGGGGTCTGTTGAGCAGTTCTTC
NA	TRBV2	TRBJ1-2	NA	CASSSMRGGVNYGYTF	TGTGCCAGCAGCTCAATGCGCGGGGGTGTCAACTATGGCTACACCTTC
NA	TRBV6-5	TRBJ1-2	once	CASSLTGNYGYTF	TGTGCCAGCAGCCTAACAGGGAACTATGGCTACACCTTC
TRBD1	TRBV28	TRBJ1-1	few	CASSLLPGQGNLEAFF	TGTGCCAGCAGTTTACTCCCGGGACAGGGGAACCTTGAAGCTTTCTTT
NA	TRBV27	TRBJ2-6	once	CASRMLQGSSGANVLTF	TGTGCCAGCAGGATGTTACAGGGCAGCTCTGGGGCCAACGTCCTGACTTTC
NA	TRBV5-1	TRBJ1-4	NA	CASSLEQGPNEKLFF	TGCGCCAGCAGCTTGGAACAGGGCCCAAATGAAAAACTGTTTTTT
TRBD1	TRBV2	TRBJ1-5	NA	CASSAPGGGQPQHF	TGTGCCAGCAGTGCTCCAGGGGGCGGGCAGCCCCAGCATTTT
NA	TRBV4-1	TRBJ2-2	NA	CASSHGGRNTGELFF	TGCGCCAGCAGCCACGGGGGAAGGAACACCGGGGAGCTGTTTTTT